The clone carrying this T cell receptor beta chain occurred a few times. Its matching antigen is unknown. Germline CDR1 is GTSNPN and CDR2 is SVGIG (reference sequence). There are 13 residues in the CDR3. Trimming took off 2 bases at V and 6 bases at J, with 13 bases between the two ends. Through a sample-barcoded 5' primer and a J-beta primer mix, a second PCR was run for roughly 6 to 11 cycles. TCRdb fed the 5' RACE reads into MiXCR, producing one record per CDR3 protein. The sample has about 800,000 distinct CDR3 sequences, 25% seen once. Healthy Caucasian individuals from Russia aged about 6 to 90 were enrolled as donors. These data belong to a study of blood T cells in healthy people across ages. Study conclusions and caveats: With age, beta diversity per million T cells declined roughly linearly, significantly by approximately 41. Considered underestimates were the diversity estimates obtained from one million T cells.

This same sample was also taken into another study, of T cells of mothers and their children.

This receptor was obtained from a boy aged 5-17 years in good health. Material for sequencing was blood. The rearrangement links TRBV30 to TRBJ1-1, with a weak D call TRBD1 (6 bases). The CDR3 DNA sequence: TGTGCCTGGAGTCTCAGGGGAGGAGCTGAAGCTTTCTTT. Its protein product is CAWSLRGGAEAFF.